A selection of T cell receptor beta chains follows, all from one sample in a study of blood T cell repertoires in COVID-19. Only in-frame clones appear in the TCRdb table, and some are missing; sequencing was by immunoSEQ multiplex PCR. Found here are approximately 300,000 clones, 89% of them singletons; the top ten hold under 8%. What was sequenced was peripheral blood. These receptors originate from a man in his late teens or twenties who had recovered from COVID-19. Both conserved end residues are part of each CDR3. Fields, in order: J gene, V gene, clone size, D gene, CDR3 DNA, CDR3 protein. D genes are given only for firm matches. The size field is filled for only some rows; it gives once, few, many or a size class.

J: TRBJ1-2
V: TRBV18
size: .
D: .
DNA: TGTGCCAGCTCACCCAGGCTAACAGCATCTACCTATGGCTACACCTTC
CDR3: CASSPRLTASTYGYTF

J: TRBJ1-4
V: TRBV6-5
size: .
D: TRBD1
DNA: TGTGCCAGCCGTCGACAGGGGAGTGAAAAACTGTTTTTT
CDR3: CASRRQGSEKLFF

J: TRBJ1-4
V: TRBV19
size: .
D: TRBD1
DNA: TGTGCCAGTCGGAGGACAGGGGAAAAACTGTTTTTT
CDR3: CASRRTGEKLFF

J: TRBJ2-7
V: TRBV7-3
size: .
D: TRBD2
DNA: TGTGCCAGCAGCGAGATATTCGGGCTAGCGGGAGCTGTCGAGCAGTACTTC
CDR3: CASSEIFGLAGAVEQYF

J: TRBJ2-7
V: TRBV19
size: .
D: TRBD2
DNA: TGTGCCAGTAGTATGGCATTAGCGGGAGTCCACGAGCAGTACTTC
CDR3: CASSMALAGVHEQYF

J: TRBJ2-7
V: TRBV9
size: .
D: TRBD2
DNA: TGTGCCAGCAGCGTAGGAGGTCTAGCGGGCTCGGGAGAGCAGTACTTC
CDR3: CASSVGGLAGSGEQYF

J: TRBJ1-1
V: TRBV12-3/TRBV12-4
size: few
D: .
DNA: TGTGCCAGCAGTTTGAGAACGAACACTGAAGCTTTCTTT
CDR3: CASSLRTNTEAFF

J: TRBJ2-1
V: TRBV9
size: .
D: TRBD2
DNA: TGTGCCAGCAGCGACCCTACTAGCGGGAGGGGTCAGGAGCAGTTCTTC
CDR3: CASSDPTSGRGQEQFF

J: TRBJ2-1
V: TRBV6-5
size: .
D: TRBD2
DNA: TGTGCCAGCAGTCCGCCGACTAGCGGGAGGAATGAGCAGTTCTTC
CDR3: CASSPPTSGRNEQFF

J: TRBJ2-1
V: TRBV6-5
size: .
D: .
DNA: TGTGCCAGCAGTTACCGGGCAGAGGGCGATGAGCAGTTCTTC
CDR3: CASSYRAEGDEQFF

J: TRBJ2-7
V: TRBV5-6
size: .
D: .
DNA: TGTGCCAGCAGCTTGGTCCAGACCACTAACGACGAGCAGTACTTC
CDR3: CASSLVQTTNDEQYF

J: TRBJ1-6
V: TRBV4-2
size: .
D: TRBD1
DNA: TGTGCCAGCAGCCAAGTAGCCGGGACAGACTATAATTCACCCCTCCACTTT
CDR3: CASSQVAGTDYNSPLHF

J: TRBJ2-1
V: TRBV10-2
size: .
D: .
DNA: TGCGCCAGCAGTGAGTCGACTAGGATTGTTGAGCAGTTCTTC
CDR3: CASSESTRIVEQFF

J: TRBJ2-1
V: TRBV19
size: .
D: .
DNA: TGTGCCAGTAGTATAGGGGTAGCCGGGGGCAATGAGCAGTTCTTC
CDR3: CASSIGVAGGNEQFF

J: TRBJ1-2
V: TRBV5-1
size: .
D: TRBD1
DNA: TGCGCCAGCAGCTTGTTACAGGGGGCTATAGACGCTAACTATGGCTACACCTTC
CDR3: CASSLLQGAIDANYGYTF

J: TRBJ1-2
V: TRBV19
size: .
D: TRBD1
DNA: TGTGCCAGTAAGCGCGGGACAGTAGCTAACTATGGCTACACCTTC
CDR3: CASKRGTVANYGYTF

J: TRBJ1-1
V: TRBV16
size: .
D: .
DNA: TGTGCCAGCAGCCAATACGGGAGCTACATGAACACTGAAGCTTTCTTT
CDR3: CASSQYGSYMNTEAFF

J: TRBJ1-1
V: TRBV9
size: .
D: .
DNA: TGTGCCAGCAGTTTTGCTGAGGGCACTGAAGCTTTCTTT
CDR3: CASSFAEGTEAFF

J: TRBJ1-2
V: TRBV5-4
size: .
D: .
DNA: TGTGCCAGCAGCTATGGACAGCCAATTTACGACTATGGCTACACCTTC
CDR3: CASSYGQPIYDYGYTF

J: TRBJ1-6
V: TRBV6-5
size: .
D: TRBD1
DNA: TGTGCCAGCAGGGCCGGGACAGGGCTGAATTCACCCCTCCACTTT
CDR3: CASRAGTGLNSPLHF

J: TRBJ2-7
V: TRBV9
size: .
D: TRBD1
DNA: TGTGCCAGCAGCGTGGGACAGGAGGGTTACGAGCAGTACTTC
CDR3: CASSVGQEGYEQYF

J: TRBJ1-2
V: TRBV3-1/TRBV3-2
size: .
D: .
DNA: TGTGCCAGCAGCCAAGGCACTGAAGGCTACACCTTC
CDR3: CASSQGTEGYTF

J: TRBJ2-1
V: TRBV5-6
size: few
D: .
DNA: TGTGCCAGCAGCTTGAGCTTCTCCTACAATGAGCAGTTCTTC
CDR3: CASSLSFSYNEQFF

J: TRBJ2-7
V: TRBV6-5
size: .
D: TRBD1
DNA: TGTGCCAGCAGTTCCCGGGGACAGGGGGTCGGCTACGAGCAGTACTTC
CDR3: CASSSRGQGVGYEQYF

J: TRBJ1-5
V: TRBV7-9
size: .
D: .
DNA: TGTGCCAGCAGCTCCGACATTAGCAATCAGCCCCAGCATTTT
CDR3: CASSSDISNQPQHF

J: TRBJ2-5
V: TRBV5-1
size: .
D: .
DNA: TGCGCCAGCAGCTTAGATGGCGAGGGCGAGACCCAGTACTTC
CDR3: CASSLDGEGETQYF

J: TRBJ2-1
V: TRBV9
size: .
D: TRBD2
DNA: TGTGCCAGCAGCGACCGACTAGCGGGGGGGCGTGAGCAGTTCTTC
CDR3: CASSDRLAGGREQFF

J: TRBJ1-2
V: TRBV29-1
size: .
D: .
DNA: TGCGGGGCCGAACAGGGTATTGATGGCTACACCTTC
CDR3: CGAEQGIDGYTF

J: TRBJ1-2
V: TRBV3-1/TRBV3-2
size: .
D: .
DNA: TGTGCCAGCAGATCCAGGGATCTGCTTGGCTACACCTTC
CDR3: CASRSRDLLGYTF

J: TRBJ1-4
V: TRBV7-8
size: .
D: .
DNA: TGTGCCAGCAGCTCCCTCCCGTCGGGGACTAATGAAAAACTGTTTTTT
CDR3: CASSSLPSGTNEKLFF

J: TRBJ2-3
V: TRBV7-9
size: once
D: .
DNA: TGTGCCAGCAGCTTACTAGCTCCCAGGGGTGATACGCAGTATTTT
CDR3: CASSLLAPRGDTQYF

J: TRBJ1-2
V: TRBV18
size: once
D: TRBD1
DNA: TGTGCCAGCTCACGTCAGGACAGGGCCGGGGGCTACACCTTC
CDR3: CASSRQDRAGGYTF

J: TRBJ2-1
V: TRBV10-2
size: .
D: .
DNA: TGCGCCAGCACCCCAGGCAGTAACAATGAGCAGTTCTTC
CDR3: CASTPGSNNEQFF

J: TRBJ2-5
V: TRBV7-2
size: once
D: .
DNA: TGTGCCAGCAGCGAACCCACGGGGGGCGGGTACGAGACCCAGTACTTC
CDR3: CASSEPTGGGYETQYF

J: TRBJ1-2
V: TRBV5-8
size: .
D: TRBD1
DNA: TGTGCCAGCAGTCTAAGGGGGCGCGGGTATGGCTACACCTTC
CDR3: CASSLRGRGYGYTF

J: TRBJ2-1
V: TRBV5-6
size: .
D: TRBD2
DNA: TGTGCCAGCAGAATGGGGGTAGGAGGACTAGCGAGTCCCAATGAGCAGTTCTTC
CDR3: CASRMGVGGLASPNEQFF

J: TRBJ2-7
V: TRBV5-1
size: .
D: TRBD2
DNA: TGCGCCAGCAGTCTCCGGACTAGCGGGGTCTACGAGCAGTACTTC
CDR3: CASSLRTSGVYEQYF

J: TRBJ2-5
V: TRBV7-2
size: once
D: TRBD2
DNA: TGTGCCAGCAGCCGGAGACTAGCGGGGGGGCTAATGGAGACCCAGTACTTC
CDR3: CASSRRLAGGLMETQYF

J: TRBJ2-7
V: TRBV12-3/TRBV12-4
size: .
D: .
DNA: TGTGCCAGCAGTCACGGGACCTACGAGCAGTACTTC
CDR3: CASSHGTYEQYF

J: TRBJ2-1
V: TRBV7-9
size: .
D: TRBD2
DNA: TGTGCCAGCAGCTTATTGGGTAGCGGGAGAGGGAATGAGCAGTTCTTC
CDR3: CASSLLGSGRGNEQFF

J: TRBJ1-5
V: TRBV7-2
size: once
D: .
DNA: TGTGCCAGCAGCTTATGGGCAGGGATAAATCAGCCCCAGCATTTT
CDR3: CASSLWAGINQPQHF

J: TRBJ1-2
V: TRBV19
size: .
D: .
DNA: TGTGCCAGTAGTATGGGGACACTCAACTATGGCTACACCTTC
CDR3: CASSMGTLNYGYTF

J: TRBJ2-3
V: TRBV6-6
size: .
D: .
DNA: TGTGCCAGCAGTCAATCGACTAGAACAGATACGCAGTATTTT
CDR3: CASSQSTRTDTQYF

J: TRBJ1-5
V: TRBV18
size: .
D: .
DNA: TGTGCCAGCTCACCCGGAGCAGGGAGCAATCAGCCCCAGCATTTT
CDR3: CASSPGAGSNQPQHF

J: TRBJ1-6
V: TRBV5-6
size: once
D: .
DNA: TGTGCCAGCAGCTTGTGGGAGAACTATAATTCACCCCTCCACTTT
CDR3: CASSLWENYNSPLHF

J: TRBJ1-4
V: TRBV6-1
size: .
D: .
DNA: TGTGCCAGCAGTGAAGGAGGGACTAATGAAAAACTGTTTTTT
CDR3: CASSEGGTNEKLFF